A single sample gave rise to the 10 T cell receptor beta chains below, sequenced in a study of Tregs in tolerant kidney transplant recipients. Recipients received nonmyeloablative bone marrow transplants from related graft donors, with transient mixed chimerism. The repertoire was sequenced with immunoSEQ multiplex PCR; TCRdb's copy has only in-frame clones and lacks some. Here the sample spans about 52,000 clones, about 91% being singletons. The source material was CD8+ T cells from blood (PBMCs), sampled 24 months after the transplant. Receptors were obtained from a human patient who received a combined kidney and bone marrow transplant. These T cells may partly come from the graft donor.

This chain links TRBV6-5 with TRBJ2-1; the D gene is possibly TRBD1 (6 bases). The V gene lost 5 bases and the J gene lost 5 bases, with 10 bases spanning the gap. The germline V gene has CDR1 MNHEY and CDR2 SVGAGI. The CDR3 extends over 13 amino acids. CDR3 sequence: CASSGTWNNEQFF. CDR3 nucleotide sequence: TGTGCCAGCAGTGGGACATGGAACAATGAGCAGTTCTTC.

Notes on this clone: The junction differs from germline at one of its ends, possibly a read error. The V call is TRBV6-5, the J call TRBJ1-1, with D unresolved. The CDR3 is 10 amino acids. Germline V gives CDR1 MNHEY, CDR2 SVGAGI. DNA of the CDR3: TGTGCCAGCAGACTCGATGGGCTACACTTT. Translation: CASRLDGLHF.

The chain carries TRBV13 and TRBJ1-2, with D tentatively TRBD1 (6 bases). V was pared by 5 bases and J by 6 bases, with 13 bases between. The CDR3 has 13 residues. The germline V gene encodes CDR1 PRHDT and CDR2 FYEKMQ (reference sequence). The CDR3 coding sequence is TGTGCCAGCAGCATCCAGGGGTTTGATGGCTACACCTTC. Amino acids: CASSIQGFDGYTF.

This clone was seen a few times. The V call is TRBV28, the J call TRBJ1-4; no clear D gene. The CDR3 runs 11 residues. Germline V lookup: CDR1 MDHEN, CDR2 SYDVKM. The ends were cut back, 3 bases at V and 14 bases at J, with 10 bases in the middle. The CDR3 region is CASSFAKRLFF. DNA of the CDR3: TGTGCCAGCAGTTTCGCGAAGAGGCTGTTTTTT.

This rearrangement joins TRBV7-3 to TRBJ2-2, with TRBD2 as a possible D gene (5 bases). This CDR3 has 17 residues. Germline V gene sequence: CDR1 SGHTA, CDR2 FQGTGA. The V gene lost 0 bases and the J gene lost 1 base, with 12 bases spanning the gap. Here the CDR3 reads CASSLTTRGGNTGELFF. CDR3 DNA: TGTGCCAGCAGCTTAACCACCCGTGGAGGGAACACCGGGGAGCTGTTTTTT.

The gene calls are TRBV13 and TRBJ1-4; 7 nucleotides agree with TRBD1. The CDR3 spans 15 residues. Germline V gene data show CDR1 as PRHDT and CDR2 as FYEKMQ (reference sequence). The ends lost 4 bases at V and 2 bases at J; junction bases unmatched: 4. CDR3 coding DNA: TGTGCCAGCAGCTCGACACAGGGGACTAATGAAAAACTGTTTTTT. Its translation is CASSSTQGTNEKLFF.

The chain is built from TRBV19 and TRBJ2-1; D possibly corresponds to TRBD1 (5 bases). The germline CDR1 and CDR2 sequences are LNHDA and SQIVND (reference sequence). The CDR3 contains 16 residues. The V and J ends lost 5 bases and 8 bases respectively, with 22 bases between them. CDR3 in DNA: TGTGCCAGTAGTGGTGGGGCCGGCGGTGGTGACTATGAGCAGTTCTTC. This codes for CASSGGAGGGDYEQFF.

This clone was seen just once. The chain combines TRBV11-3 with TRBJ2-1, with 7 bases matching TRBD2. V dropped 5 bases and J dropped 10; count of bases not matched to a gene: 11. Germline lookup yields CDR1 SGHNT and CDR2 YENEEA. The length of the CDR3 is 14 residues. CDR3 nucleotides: TGTGCCAGCAGCGGGGGACTACCTGGAGACGAGCAGTTCTTC. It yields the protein CASSGGLPGDEQFF.

The CDR3 reads CASTLRGGLRYEQYF. The CDR3 nucleotides are TGTGCCAGCACCCTTAGGGGGGGTTTGAGGTACGAGCAGTACTTC. This rearrangement joins TRBV27 to TRBJ2-7; a weak D match, TRBD2 (7 bases). Looked up from germline, CDR1 is MNHEY and CDR2 is SMNVEV (reference sequence). V shed 7 bases and J shed 4 bases, with 20 bases lying between them. This CDR3 comprises 15 residues.

The CDR3, as DNA: TGTGCCAGCAGGTCACAGGGGACGCGTTACGAGCAGTACTTC. Encoded protein: CASRSQGTRYEQYF. The genes are TRBV2 and TRBJ2-7, with TRBD1 identical over 7 bases. This CDR3 region has 14 residues. Germline V gene sequence: CDR1 SNHLY, CDR2 FYNNEI. The junction had 9 bases not matched to a gene; V was cut back by 6 bases and J by 4 bases. Full variable domain (outside the CDR3, taken from reference TRBV2 and TRBJ2-7): EPEVTQTPSHQVTQMGQEVILRCVPISNHLYFYWYRQILGQKVEFLVSFYNNEISEKSEIFDDQFSVERPDGSNFTLKIRSTKLEDSAMYFCASRSQGTRYEQYFGPGTRLTVT.